Listed here are 21 T cell receptor beta chains from one sample, sequenced in a study of vaccination and CD4 T cells after COVID-19. Cultured CD4+ T cell DNA was sequenced using the Oncomine TCR Beta short-read assay. Genomic DNA from cultured CD4+ T cells was extracted. TCRdb fed the PCR reads into MiXCR, producing one record per CDR3 protein. The table has fewer than 9,500 distinct CDR3 sequences, around 34% seen once; the top ten hold 15% to 25%. No antigen has been assigned to these receptors. The sample's treatment: roughly nine-day PBMC culture with coronavirus spike peptide pools or control peptides (ViraFEST assay). CD4+ T cells of the unexposed donor were collected before the COVID-19 pandemic (2011-2018). Sequenced: CD4+ T cells from blood, cultured in vitro. Receptors originate from a human donor in good health.

The gene calls are TRBV28 and TRBJ1-5; TRBD1 matches at 7 bases. The CDR3 covers 13 residues. The germline V gene has CDR1 MDHEN and CDR2 SYDVKM. The CDR3 bases are TGTGCGGAACAGGGGTCCGGCAATCAGCCCCAGCATTTT. Translation gives CAEQGSGNQPQHF.

The chain joins TRBV6-5 to TRBJ2-7; D is possibly TRBD1 (6 bases). The CDR3 covers 14 residues. CDR1 is MNHEY, CDR2 SVGAGI, per germline. Trimming removed 4 bases at V and 6 bases at J, with 16 bases between. The CDR3 nucleotides read TGTGCCAGCAGTTCCCTACCAGGGGCCTCCGAGCAGTACTTC. It translates to CASSSLPGASEQYF.

This clonotype has only a few counts. The J gene is TRBJ2-1, the V gene TRBV6-1; 12 nucleotides match TRBD2. Losses at the gene ends were 2 bases for V and 4 bases for J; bases not matched to a gene: 3. The length of the CDR3 is 16 residues. Germline values: CDR1 MNHNS, CDR2 SASEGT. CDR3 residues: CASSERTSGVYNEQFF. The DNA for the CDR3 is TGTGCCAGCAGTGAACGGACTAGCGGGGTATACAATGAGCAGTTCTTC.

This clonotype was found a few times. The chain carries TRBV6-1 and TRBJ1-5; tentative D call: TRBD1 (6 bases). Germline CDR1 MNHNS, CDR2 SASEGT. The length of the CDR3 is 13 residues. Trimming took 7 bases from V and 3 from J, leaving 10 bases between them. CDR3 in DNA: TGTGCCAGCATCAGACAGGACAATCAGCCCCAGCATTTT. It translates to CASIRQDNQPQHF.

This clonotype showed up just a few times. The chain employs TRBV6-5 and TRBJ2-4; 10 bases agree with TRBD1. The germline CDR1 and CDR2 sequences are MNHEY and SVGAGI. Trimming at V came to 2 bases and at J to 6 bases, leaving 1 base not matched to a gene. The CDR3 length is 14 residues. The CDR3 spells CASSYGTGVNIQYF. Written as DNA, the CDR3 is TGTGCCAGCAGTTACGGGACAGGGGTAAACATTCAGTACTTC.

This clonotype was observed a few times. The J gene is TRBJ1-2, the V gene TRBV6-1, with D perhaps matching TRBD1 (6 bases). V lost 6 bases and J 5 bases, leaving 16 bases between the germline ends. CDR1 and CDR2 (germline): MNHNS, SASEGT. This CDR3 spans 14 amino acids. The CDR3 nucleotides read TGTGCCAGCAGGGACAGTATTTCTGATTATGGCTACACCTTC. Its protein product is CASRDSISDYGYTF.

This clonotype has a handful of counts. The chain couples TRBV9 to TRBJ2-5; D unclear. The V gene lost 0 bases and the J gene lost 5 bases, with 11 bases spanning the gap. The CDR3 sequence is 14 residues long. The germline gives CDR1 SGDLS, CDR2 YYNGEE. This CDR3 reads CASSVGMAGETQYF. The CDR3 coding sequence is TGTGCCAGCAGCGTAGGGATGGCTGGCGAGACCCAGTACTTC.

The rearrangement uses TRBV15 and TRBJ2-7; D perhaps matches TRBD1 (5 bases). This CDR3 has 15 residues. Looked up from germline, CDR1 is LNHNV and CDR2 is YYDKDF (reference sequence). V lost 0 bases and J 3 bases, leaving 12 bases between the germline ends. The CDR3 region has the DNA TGTGCCACCAGCAGAGAAATTGCAGGGAACTACGAGCAGTACTTC. This gives the protein CATSREIAGNYEQYF.

As to this clonotype: The junction differs from germline at one of its ends, possibly a read error. The chain combines TRBV6-4 with TRBJ1-6; weak D call: TRBD1 (5 bases). The length of the CDR3 is 15 residues. Per germline, CDR1 MRHNA and CDR2 SNTAGT. The CDR3 is CARSDKGATVSPLHF. For the CDR3, the DNA is TGTGCCCGCAGTGATAAAGGGGCTACGGTTTCACCCCTCCACTTT.

This chain connects TRBV5-4 to TRBJ2-7, with TRBD1 matching over 7 bases. The ends lost 1 base at V and 1 base at J; junction bases unmatched: 2. The CDR3 is 14 residues long. Germline V gene lookup returns CDR1 SGHNT and CDR2 YYREEE (reference sequence). CDR3: CASSLPGQSYEQYF. CDR3 coding DNA: TGTGCCAGCAGCTTGCCGGGACAGTCCTACGAGCAGTACTTC.

With regard to this clonotype: It is likely a read error, because the conserved phenylalanine at the end of the CDR3 is missing. The V and J genes are TRBV19 and TRBJ1-1, with 7 bases that match TRBD1. V lost 6 bases, J lost 7 bases, and 8 bases stayed unmatched. CDR3 length: 13 residues. Germline CDR1 and CDR2: LNHDA and SQIVND (reference sequence). CDR3 in DNA: TGTGCCAGTAGCACAGGGGTTAAGGGTGAAGCTTTCTCT. It specifies CASSTGVKGEAFS.

V is TRBV24-1 and J is TRBJ2-1, with TRBD2 identical over 9 bases. Germline loops: CDR1 KGHDR, CDR2 SFDVKD. The CDR3 totals 16 residues. The V gene end was trimmed by 2 bases and the J gene end by 2 bases; junction bases not matched to a gene: 3. CDR3 coding DNA: TGTGCCACCAGTGATTATGTAGCGGGGGCCTACAATGAGCAGTTCTTC. Translated, it gives CATSDYVAGAYNEQFF.

This clonotype was recorded a few times. The chain combines TRBV6-1 with TRBJ2-1; a possible D gene is TRBD1 (6 bases). The CDR3 is 13 amino acids. Germline V CDR1 and CDR2: MNHNS, SASEGT. V was pared by 5 bases and J by 5 bases, with 10 bases between. The CDR3 DNA reads as TGTGCCAGCAGTAGGGACAAGAACAATGAGCAGTTCTTC. As protein: CASSRDKNNEQFF.

This clonotype was observed a handful of times. V usage is TRBV7-6 and J usage is TRBJ1-6; 8 bases match TRBD1. Germline CDR1 SGHVS, CDR2 FNYEAQ. This CDR3 spans 18 amino acids. V was pared by 3 bases and J by 9 bases, with 16 bases of the junction left unmatched. CDR3 sequence reads: CASSFAGQGAAWGSPLHF. CDR3 DNA: TGTGCCAGCAGCTTTGCGGGGCAGGGGGCCGCCTGGGGTTCACCCCTCCACTTT.

The J gene is TRBJ2-5, the V gene TRBV20-1; 8 positions match TRBD2. The CDR3 is 16 amino acids. J was trimmed by 3 bases and V by 0 bases; bases with no gene match: 9. CDR1 DFQATT and CDR2 SNEGSKA come from the germline V gene (reference sequence). CDR3 nucleotide sequence: TGCAGTGCTAGAGATCCCCTAGCGGGCCTTAAAGAGACCCAGTACTTC. Protein: CSARDPLAGLKETQYF.

The chain couples TRBV19 to TRBJ2-5; D is perhaps TRBD1 (5 bases). Trimming pared 4 bases from V and 4 bases from J, leaving 13 bases between. Germline CDR1 and CDR2: LNHDA and SQIVND (reference sequence). This CDR3 comprises 14 residues. CDR3 sequence (DNA): TGTGCCAGTAGTAGCCACAGCAGGGCAGAGACCCAGTACTTC. This gives the protein CASSSHSRAETQYF.

This clonotype was picked up a small number of times. The chain couples TRBV6-1 to TRBJ2-3; D is possibly TRBD2 (7 bases). Trimming removed 6 bases from V and 5 bases from J, with 15 bases in between. Germline CDR1 and CDR2: MNHNS and SASEGT. This CDR3 has 14 amino acids. The chain's CDR3 is CASSPSGGGDTQYF. The CDR3 region has the DNA TGTGCCAGCAGCCCTAGCGGAGGGGGAGATACGCAGTATTTT.

This clonotype came up a few times. This chain connects TRBV20-1 to TRBJ1-3; D is unresolved. V was trimmed by 6 bases and J by 3 bases, leaving 12 bases between them. The CDR3 consists of 13 residues. Germline CDR1 is DFQATT and CDR2 is SNEGSKA (reference sequence). The CDR3 is CSAITGIGNTIYF. The CDR3 bases are TGCAGTGCCATCACCGGGATTGGAAACACCATATATTTT.

The table lists this clonotype with a few counts. The V call is TRBV20-1, the J call TRBJ2-5; TRBD1 matches at 9 bases. The junction had 8 bases not matched to a gene; V was cut back by 5 bases and J by 4 bases. The CDR3 has 14 residues. Germline CDR1 is DFQATT and CDR2 is SNEGSKA (reference sequence). Here the CDR3 DNA reads TGCAGTGCTGAGAGGAGGACAGGGGTAGAGACCCAGTACTTC. Residues: CSAERRTGVETQYF.

In its sample, this clonotype was seen a few times. The chain combines TRBV19 with TRBJ2-5, with TRBD2 matching 13 bases. Germline V gene sequence: CDR1 LNHDA, CDR2 SQIVND (reference sequence). Trimming took 3 bases from V and 4 from J; bases not matched to a gene: 11. The CDR3 sequence is 18 residues long. The CDR3 here is CASSMRDRTSGSGETQYF. As DNA, the CDR3 is TGTGCCAGTAGTATGAGGGATCGGACTAGCGGGAGTGGAGAGACCCAGTACTTC.

This clonotype was detected only a few times. V is TRBV20-1 and J is TRBJ2-1, with TRBD2 identical over 9 bases. The CDR3 is 15 amino acids. The V gene end was trimmed by 6 bases and the J gene end by 9 bases; junction bases not matched to a gene: 15. Germline lookup yields CDR1 DFQATT and CDR2 SNEGSKA (reference sequence). This CDR3 reads CSADRPPAGGLEQFF. DNA for the CDR3: TGCAGTGCGGACCGACCCCCAGCGGGAGGACTTGAGCAGTTCTTC.